This entry lists 18 T cell receptor beta chains sequenced from one sample in a study of T cells in Graves' hyperthyroidism and ophthalmopathy. Amplified TCR beta CDR3 regions derived from RNA transcripts. Primed by the HTBI set, a first-round RT-PCR was run on the TCR CDR3. Using its own MiXCR run on the multiplex PCR reads, TCRdb lists one record per CDR3 protein. The data contain roughly 200,000 distinct CDR3 sequences, about 17% of them seen just once; the ten biggest clones take up about two fifths. The sequencing sample was made of blood. The receptors shown here come from a man aged 35-49 years with Graves' hyperthyroidism.

V and J are TRBV20-1 and TRBJ2-1; D is possibly TRBD1 or TRBD2 (5 bases each). CDR1 and CDR2 (germline): DFQATT, SNEGSKA (reference sequence). The CDR3 is 12 amino acids. The germline V and J ends were trimmed by 4 bases and 6 bases, with 10 bases remaining between them. The CDR3 loop is CSATPGRNEQFF. The CDR3 DNA follows: TGCAGTGCTACCCCGGGGCGCAATGAGCAGTTCTTC.

This clonotype was seen many times. The chain has TRBV5-5 and TRBJ1-1; 7 positions agree with TRBD1. V shed 0 bases and J 4 bases; nucleotides not matched to a gene: 12. CDR1 SGHKS and CDR2 YYEKEE come from the germline V gene (reference sequence). The CDR3 consists of 17 residues. The CDR3 loop is CASSLGPQQGSTTEAFF. As DNA, the CDR3 is TGTGCCAGCAGCTTGGGGCCCCAACAGGGGAGCACCACTGAAGCTTTCTTT.

Of note for this clonotype: The junction departs from the called germline gene at one end, perhaps through a read error. This chain connects TRBV7-2 to TRBJ1-1, with TRBD1 as a possible D gene (6 bases). Germline V lookup: CDR1 SGHTA, CDR2 FQGNSA. There are 17 residues in the CDR3. The CDR3 protein is CASSPHSRGAMVTEAFF. In DNA, the CDR3 is TGCGCCAGCAGCCCACACTCCCGGGGGGCTATGGTCACTGAAGCTTTCTTT.

This clonotype was seen a handful of times. The V and J genes are TRBV3-1 and TRBJ2-5, with TRBD1 identical over 9 bases. V lost 4 bases and J lost 7; bases outside the gene matches: 25. The CDR3 has 20 amino acids. CDR1 is LGHDT, CDR2 YNNKEL, per germline (reference sequence). In DNA, the CDR3 is TGTGCCAGCAGCCCCGGGACAGGGTCGACCCTCAACTATTGGAAAGGGACCCAGTACTTC. This sequence encodes CASSPGTGSTLNYWKGTQYF.

This clonotype appeared a few times. The V gene is TRBV2, the J gene TRBJ1-2, with 9 bases matching TRBD1. This CDR3 has 15 residues. V shed 4 bases, J shed 1 base, and the junction held 4 bases outside the gene matches. CDR1 is SNHLY, CDR2 FYNNEI, per germline. CDR3 protein: CASSGGQGLNYGYTF. The CDR3 DNA follows: TGTGCCAGCAGTGGCGGACAGGGGCTTAACTATGGCTACACCTTC.

This chain joins TRBV4-3 and TRBJ2-7; 10 nucleotides match TRBD1. The germline CDR1 and CDR2 sequences are LGHNA and YSLEER. The ends lost 0 bases at V and 1 base at J; junction bases unmatched: 3. The length of the CDR3 is 16 residues. CDR3 in amino acids: CASSQDWGQGSYEQYF. The CDR3, as DNA: TGCGCCAGCAGCCAAGATTGGGGACAGGGGTCCTACGAGCAGTACTTC.

The rearrangement links TRBV6-1 to TRBJ2-1, with unresolved D. The V end lost 6 bases, the J end lost 4 bases, and 22 bases lay between the germline ends. Per the germline V gene, CDR1 is MNHNS and CDR2 is SASEGT. The CDR3 contains 17 residues. The CDR3 DNA reads as TGTGCCAGCAGCCCTAGACACCTTGCGCCCCCTTACAATGAGCAGTTCTTC. Its translation is CASSPRHLAPPYNEQFF.

This clonotype was observed many times. CDR3 residues: CSARGRQGNQPQHF. DNA of the CDR3: TGCAGTGCTAGAGGGCGACAGGGCAATCAGCCCCAGCATTTT. The chain recombines TRBV20-1 with TRBJ1-5; TRBD1 is a possible D gene (6 bases). The germline V gene encodes CDR1 DFQATT and CDR2 SNEGSKA (reference sequence). V lost 1 base, J lost 2 bases, and 9 bases lay in between. The CDR3 contains 14 residues.

The rearrangement uses TRBV20-1 and TRBJ2-7, with D maybe TRBD2 (7 bases). V lost 0 bases and J lost 4, with 13 bases in between. The CDR3 is 14 residues long. CDR1 DFQATT and CDR2 SNEGSKA come from the germline V gene (reference sequence). In DNA form, the CDR3 reads TGCAGTGCTAGAGATGAAGGGAGGGGGTACGAGCAGTACTTC. Its protein is CSARDEGRGYEQYF.

The CDR3, as DNA: TGTGCCAGCAGACGGACAGGCGAAAACACTGAAGCTTTCTTT. Translating it yields CASRRTGENTEAFF. This chain uses TRBV2 with TRBJ1-1; 7 positions match TRBD1. Trimming at V came to 6 bases and at J to 2 bases, leaving 6 bases not matched to a gene. The CDR3 sequence is 14 residues long. Germline CDR1 and CDR2: SNHLY and FYNNEI.

Many counts were recorded for this clonotype. The chain carries TRBV18 and TRBJ1-1; 8 bases are a match to TRBD1. The CDR3 runs to 12 residues. The junction had 1 base not matched to a gene; V was cut back by 1 base and J by 9 bases. CDR1 and CDR2 (germline): KGHSH, LQKENI. The CDR3 sequence is CASSPRRGQAFF. For the CDR3, the DNA is TGTGCCAGCTCACCACGCAGGGGGCAAGCTTTCTTT.

In this sample, this clonotype turned up many times. The V and J genes are TRBV20-1 and TRBJ1-6; TRBD1 might be the D (6 bases). The CDR3 covers 13 residues. CDR1 DFQATT and CDR2 SNEGSKA come from the germline V gene (reference sequence). Trimming pared 1 base from V and 7 bases from J, leaving 8 bases between. This CDR3 reads CSARGTVNSPLHF. The DNA of the CDR3 is TGCAGTGCTAGAGGGACAGTAAATTCACCCCTCCACTTT.

This clonotype was seen many times. The chain is built from TRBV27 and TRBJ1-1; D is uncertain. The V and J ends lost 5 bases and 0 bases respectively, with 13 bases between them. This CDR3 is 15 amino acids long. Per germline, CDR1 MNHEY and CDR2 SMNVEV (reference sequence). CDR3 sequence reads: CASSPQAIMNTEAFF. DNA for the CDR3: TGTGCCAGCAGTCCCCAGGCTATCATGAACACTGAAGCTTTCTTT.

In this sample, this clonotype turned up many times. The rearrangement uses TRBV28 and TRBJ1-3, with D possibly being TRBD1 (5 bases). CDR1 and CDR2 from the germline V gene are MDHEN and SYDVKM. The CDR3 loop spans 16 amino acids. V lost 5 bases and J 0 bases, leaving 14 bases between the germline ends. CDR3 nucleotides: TGTGCCAGCAGTCCCTTGGGGCGGGCCTCTGGAAACACCATATATTTT. Translated, it gives CASSPLGRASGNTIYF.

The chain uses TRBV7-3 and TRBJ1-1; D is perhaps TRBD1 (6 bases). Trimming took 5 bases from V and 3 from J, leaving 19 bases between them. CDR3 length: 16 amino acids. Per germline, CDR1 SGHTA and CDR2 FQGTGA. This chain's CDR3 is CASSRLAGGAHTEAFF. The CDR3 DNA reads TGTGCCAGCAGCCGACTAGCGGGGGGGGCTCACACTGAAGCTTTCTTT.

V gene TRBV12-5 combines with J gene TRBJ2-5; D perhaps matches TRBD2 (5 bases). Trimming left V 6 bases short and J 7 bases short, with 21 bases between. Germline lookup yields CDR1 LGHNT and CDR2 FRNRAP. CDR3 length: 15 residues. The CDR3 nucleotides are TGTGCTAGTGGGAACACCGGAGGACTTAGAGGGACCCAGTACTTC. Protein sequence: CASGNTGGLRGTQYF.

This clonotype was counted ten times or more. The rearrangement joins TRBV5-6 to TRBJ2-1; no reliable D call. CDR3 length: 12 residues. Trimming cost V 1 base and J 9 bases, with 8 bases left between them. From germline, CDR1 is SGHDT and CDR2 YYEEEE. In DNA form, the CDR3 reads TGTGCCAGCAGCTTGCAGTCCGCTGAGCAGTTCTTC. Its translation is CASSLQSAEQFF.

This clonotype was seen at least ten times. J is TRBJ2-2 and V is TRBV24-1; tentatively, D is TRBD1 (5 bases). Trimming took 4 bases from V and 6 from J, leaving 11 bases between them. The CDR3 extends over 14 amino acids. Germline lookup yields CDR1 KGHDR and CDR2 SFDVKD. CDR3 nucleotide sequence: TGTGCCACCAGTGAATACCGACAGTCCGGGGAGCTGTTTTTT. Protein: CATSEYRQSGELFF.